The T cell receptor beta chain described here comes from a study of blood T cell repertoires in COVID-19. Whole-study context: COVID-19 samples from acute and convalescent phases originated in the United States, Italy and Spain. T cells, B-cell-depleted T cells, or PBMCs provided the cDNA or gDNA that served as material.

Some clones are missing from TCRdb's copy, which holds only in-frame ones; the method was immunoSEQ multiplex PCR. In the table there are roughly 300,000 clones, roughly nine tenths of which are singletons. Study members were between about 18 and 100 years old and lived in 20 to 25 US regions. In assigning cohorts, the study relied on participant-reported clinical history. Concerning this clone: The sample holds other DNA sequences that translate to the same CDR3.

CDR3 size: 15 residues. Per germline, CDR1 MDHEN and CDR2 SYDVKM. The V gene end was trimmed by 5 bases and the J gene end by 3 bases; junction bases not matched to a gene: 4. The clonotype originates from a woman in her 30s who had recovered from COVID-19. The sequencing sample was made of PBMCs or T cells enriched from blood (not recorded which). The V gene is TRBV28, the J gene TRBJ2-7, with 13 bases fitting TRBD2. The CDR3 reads CASSRTSGGIYEQYF. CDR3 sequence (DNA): TGTGCCAGCAGTCGGACTAGCGGGGGTATCTACGAGCAGTACTTC.